This T cell receptor beta chain comes out of a study of vaccination effects on CD4 cells after COVID-19. This CDR3 has 16 residues. Germline assignment: CDR1 LGHNA and CDR2 YNFKEQ. V lost 3 bases to trimming and J lost 4 bases; unmatched junction nucleotides: 12. Assay used: immunoSEQ multiplex PCR; TCRdb lists only in-frame clones, some missing. The sample has roughly 68,000 clones, 65% to 75% seen once. This clone was seen once. Its target is not known. The culture ran for around nine days before CD4+ T cells were isolated. A positive SARS-CoV-2 PCR test fell between March and December 2020. The TCR was taken from a human donor who had a prior SARS-CoV-2 infection. The chain couples TRBV4-2 to TRBJ2-7; 7 bases are shared with TRBD2. The sample here was CD4+ T cells from PBMCs cultured without peptide, taken before COVID-19 vaccination. The CDR3 nucleotides read TGTGCCAGCAGCCATATCGGGGAGGGAGGTTGGTACGAGCAGTACTTC. Its translation: CASSHIGEGGWYEQYF.